A selection of T cell receptor beta chains follows, all from one sample in a study of siplizumab effects on memory and regulatory T cells. The protocol was immunoSEQ multiplex PCR, while the TCRdb copy is restricted to in-frame clones and leaves out a portion. The table includes about 100,000 clones, 85% to 95% detected once. Specimen: non-Treg CD4+ T cells sorted from blood. These receptors were collected from a human donor in good health. The CDR3 runs from the conserved cysteine through the conserved F or W. D genes are given only for firm matches. Clone size is given for some rows only: seen once, a few or many times, or a class if the clone is expanded.

j_call d_call clone_size v_call cdr3_nt cdr3_aa
TRBJ2-1 TRBD2 NA TRBV13 TGTGCCAGCAGCCTAGCGCCGGGACTAGCGGGAGTTCTTGAGCAGTTCTTC CASSLAPGLAGVLEQFF
TRBJ2-2 NA NA TRBV9 TGTGCCAGCAGCGTTATTAGCGGCGGGGAGCTGTTTTTT CASSVISGGELFF
TRBJ2-5 NA NA TRBV29-1 TGCAGCGTTCTAGGTTCGATGGGAGAGACCCAGTACTTC CSVLGSMGETQYF
TRBJ2-5 NA NA TRBV9 TGTGCCAGCAGCGTAGATCAGGTGCCAGAGACCCAGTACTTC CASSVDQVPETQYF
TRBJ2-2 TRBD1 NA TRBV5-1 TGCGCCAGCAGCATTCAACCGGGACAGGGGACAACCGGGGAGCTGTTTTTT CASSIQPGQGTTGELFF
TRBJ1-2 NA NA TRBV5-5 TGTGCCAGCAGCGTTACAACTAACTATGGCTACACCTTC CASSVTTNYGYTF
TRBJ2-7 NA NA TRBV7-9 TGTGCCAGCGTGGGAGGGGGGAATAGTCGGTACGAGCAGTACTTC CASVGGGNSRYEQYF
TRBJ1-4 NA NA TRBV7-8 TGTGCCAGCAGCGCCCAATACCGGGGGCCTAATGAAAAACTGTTTTTT CASSAQYRGPNEKLFF
TRBJ2-5 TRBD1 few TRBV5-4 TGTGCCAGCAGCGCCGGGACAGGGGTTGGGGAGACCCAGTACTTC CASSAGTGVGETQYF
TRBJ2-1 TRBD2 NA TRBV19 TGTGCCAGTAGTATAGATCTCGGTGCTAGCGGTCCCTACAATGAGCAGTTCTTC CASSIDLGASGPYNEQFF
TRBJ1-1 NA NA TRBV5-1 TGCGCCAGCAGCTTGGACGGTAACCAAGCTTGCTTT CASSLDGNQACF
TRBJ2-5 TRBD2 NA TRBV7-8 TGTGCCAGCAGCTTAGCGGGGACTAGCGGGACTGAGACCCAGTACTTC CASSLAGTSGTETQYF
TRBJ2-1 NA NA TRBV12-5 TGTGCTAGTGGTGCCCCCCGCGGGCGCTACAATGAGCAGTTCTTC CASGAPRGRYNEQFF
TRBJ2-7 NA NA TRBV18 TGTGCCAGCTCACCACCCGGGACACTTCTTGGGATCTACGAGCAGTACTTC CASSPPGTLLGIYEQYF
TRBJ2-1 NA NA TRBV6-5 TGTGCCAGCAGTTACGCTACACCAATATACAATGAGCAGTTCTTC CASSYATPIYNEQFF
TRBJ2-7 TRBD2 NA TRBV28 TGTGCCAGCAGTTTCAGTGCGGGAGGAATGAGTGAGCAGTACTTC CASSFSAGGMSEQYF
TRBJ2-7 NA NA TRBV7-6 TGTGCCAGCAGCCGAGACCAAAAGCGGGTGCACGAGCAGTACTTC CASSRDQKRVHEQYF
TRBJ2-3 TRBD2 NA TRBV7-7 TGTGCTAGCAGCTTAGGAGCCCCTACTAGCGGCACAGATACGCAGTATTTT CASSLGAPTSGTDTQYF
TRBJ2-1 NA NA TRBV7-3 TGTGCTTCCGGTGCGGGAAACTACAATGAGCAGTTCTTC CASGAGNYNEQFF
TRBJ2-7 NA few TRBV19 TGTGCCAGTAGTATAAAGGGCGGTAGATACGAGCAGTACTTC CASSIKGGRYEQYF
TRBJ1-5 TRBD1 NA TRBV25-1 TGTGCCAGCAGTAAATCAACAGGGGGAAATCAGCCCCAGCATTTT CASSKSTGGNQPQHF